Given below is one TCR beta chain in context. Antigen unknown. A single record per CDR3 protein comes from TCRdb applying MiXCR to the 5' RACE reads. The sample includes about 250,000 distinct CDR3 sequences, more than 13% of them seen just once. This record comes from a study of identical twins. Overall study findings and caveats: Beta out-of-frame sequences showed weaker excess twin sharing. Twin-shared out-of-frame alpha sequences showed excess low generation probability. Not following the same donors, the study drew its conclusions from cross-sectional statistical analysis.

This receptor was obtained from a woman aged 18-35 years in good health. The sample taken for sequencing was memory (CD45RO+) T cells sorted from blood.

The CDR3 here is CASKGSWTEAFF. The CDR3 nucleotides read TGTGCCAGCAAGGGTTCGTGGACTGAAGCTTTCTTT. This chain connects TRBV3-1 to TRBJ1-1; the D is unclear. The CDR3 sequence is 12 residues long. The V gene's germline CDR1 is LGHDT and CDR2 YNNKEL (reference sequence). Trimming took off 7 bases at V and 5 bases at J, with 11 bases between the two ends. The full variable domain, completed using reference TRBV3-1 and TRBJ1-1, is DTAVSQTPKYLVTQMGNDKSIKCEQNLGHDTMYWYKQDSKKFLKIMFSYNNKELIINETVPNRFSPKSPDKAHLNLHINSLELGDSAVYFCASKGSWTEAFFGQGTRLTVV.